This entry lists 21 T cell receptor beta chains sequenced from one sample in a study of shared clonotypes between healthy human individuals. The method was immunoSEQ multiplex PCR; TCRdb's version includes in-frame clones alone and lacks a portion of them. The table has roughly 450,000 clones, 79% seen once. The sequenced material came from PBMCs. These receptor sequences come from a woman aged 40 to 50 in good health. Some clones in this sample may be carry-over from other donors' samples.

The rearrangement joins TRBV10-3 to TRBJ1-1, with D possibly TRBD1 on 6 matching bases. The CDR3 runs 15 residues. The germline gives CDR1 ENHRY, CDR2 SYGVKD. V shed 3 bases and J shed 1 base, with 12 bases lying between them. In nucleotides, the CDR3 is TGTGCCATCAGTGACCCCGGACAGCCGAACACTGAAGCTTTCTTT. This sequence encodes CAISDPGQPNTEAFF.

V and J are TRBV10-3 and TRBJ2-3, with a tentative D call TRBD2 (7 bases). The germline V gene encodes CDR1 ENHRY and CDR2 SYGVKD. V was shortened by 0 bases and J by 8 bases, with 12 bases between the two germline ends. The CDR3 length is 14 residues. In DNA form, the CDR3 reads TGTGCCATCAGTGAGTCTCAGGGGAGGGGTACGCAGTATTTT. This encodes CAISESQGRGTQYF.

The chain combines TRBV7-9 with TRBJ1-1; D may be TRBD1 (6 bases). Trimming shortened V by 5 bases and J by 4 bases, and 11 bases separated the two germline ends. CDR1 SEHNR and CDR2 FQNEAQ come from the germline V gene (reference sequence). CDR3 length: 13 amino acids. This chain's CDR3 is CASSKQGGTEAFF. The CDR3 DNA reads TGTGCCAGCAGCAAACAGGGTGGCACTGAAGCTTTCTTT. Looking up the rest from reference TRBV7-9 and TRBJ1-1 gives the full variable domain: DTGVSQNPRHKITKRGQNVTFRCDPISEHNRLYWYRQTLGQGPEFLTYFQNEAQLEKSRLLSDRFSAERPKGSFSTLEIQRTEQGDSAMYLCASSKQGGTEAFFGQGTRLTVV.

The chain carries TRBV5-1 and TRBJ2-7; 8 bases match TRBD2. The CDR3 is 16 residues long. CDR1 is SGHRS and CDR2 is YFSETQ in the germline V gene. J gave up 4 bases and V 0 bases, and 9 bases lay outside the gene matches. CDR3 region: CASSLETSASAYEQYF. The CDR3 nucleotides are TGCGCCAGCAGCTTGGAGACTAGCGCCAGTGCATACGAGCAGTACTTC.

The V call is TRBV13, the J call TRBJ2-7, with TRBD2 matching over 10 bases. The CDR3 sequence is 15 residues long. After removal of 2 bases from V and 4 bases from J, the junction contained 5 bases not matched to a gene. Germline assignment: CDR1 PRHDT and CDR2 FYEKMQ (reference sequence). DNA for the CDR3: TGTGCCAGCAGCTTAAGGAGCGGGAGGGATTACGAGCAGTACTTC. This gives the protein CASSLRSGRDYEQYF.

This chain joins TRBV5-1 and TRBJ2-7; D gene unclear. CDR1 is SGHRS, CDR2 YFSETQ, per germline. This CDR3 region has 13 residues. The germline V and J ends were trimmed by 1 base and 2 bases, with 7 bases remaining between them. The CDR3 spells CASSLTTPYEQYF. DNA of the CDR3: TGCGCCAGCAGCTTGACGACCCCCTACGAGCAGTACTTC.

Comment on this clone: The sample has other DNA sequences that encode this CDR3 too. The V gene is TRBV28, the J gene TRBJ1-2, with D possibly matching TRBD1 (5 bases). CDR1 and CDR2 from the germline V gene are MDHEN and SYDVKM. CDR3 length: 14 amino acids. Trimming cost V 2 bases and J 5 bases, with 12 bases left between them. The CDR3 spells CASSLGGQGYGYTF. In nucleotides, the CDR3 is TGTGCCAGCAGTTTAGGAGGGCAGGGATATGGCTACACCTTC.

This clone occurred once. This chain joins TRBV11-2 and TRBJ2-7, with 9 bases that match TRBD2. CDR3 length equals 14 residues. J gave up 6 bases and V 3 bases, and 6 bases lay outside the gene matches. Germline loops: CDR1 SGHAT, CDR2 FQNNGV. The CDR3 sequence: CASSFSREGLEQYF. CDR3 in DNA: TGTGCCAGCAGCTTCTCGCGGGAGGGCCTCGAGCAGTACTTC.

The rearrangement uses TRBV2 and TRBJ1-4, with D hard to call. Germline values: CDR1 SNHLY, CDR2 FYNNEI. This CDR3 has 15 amino acids. The V gene lost 5 bases and the J gene lost 0 bases, with 10 bases spanning the gap. DNA for the CDR3: TGTGCCAGCAGTCCCGTAAGGACAACTAATGAAAAACTGTTTTTT. It yields the protein CASSPVRTTNEKLFF.

The rearrangement uses TRBV7-9 and TRBJ2-7, with 7 bases fitting TRBD1. Germline CDR1 and CDR2: SEHNR and FQNEAQ (reference sequence). V shed 4 bases, J shed 2 bases, and the junction held 8 bases outside the gene matches. This CDR3 comprises 15 residues. DNA of the CDR3: TGTGCCAGCAGCTCGCCCGACAGGGACGCCTACGAGCAGTACTTC. Encoded protein: CASSSPDRDAYEQYF.

The V call is TRBV28, the J call TRBJ1-1, with D perhaps matching TRBD1 (5 bases). V lost 7 bases and J 0 bases, leaving 12 bases between the germline ends. Germline CDR1 reads MDHEN; CDR2 reads SYDVKM. The CDR3 spans 14 residues. The chain's CDR3 is CASIEPGMNTEAFF. CDR3 nucleotide sequence: TGTGCCAGCATTGAGCCAGGGATGAACACTGAAGCTTTCTTT.

This clone was counted ten times or more. V gene TRBV15 combines with J gene TRBJ1-1; 8 bases align to TRBD1. CDR1 is LNHNV, CDR2 YYDKDF, per germline (reference sequence). Germline trimming cut 3 bases from V and 4 bases from J; bases unmatched to any gene: 1. There are 13 residues in the CDR3. CDR3 residues: CATSRTGATEAFF. CDR3 nucleotide sequence: TGTGCCACCAGCAGGACAGGGGCCACTGAAGCTTTCTTT.

The rearrangement links TRBV11-2 to TRBJ2-1, with 10 nucleotides matching TRBD2. This CDR3 region has 18 residues. V was clipped by 5 bases and J by 8 bases; unmatched bases: 18. CDR1 is SGHAT and CDR2 is FQNNGV in the germline V gene. The chain's CDR3 is CASSTGASGSRAFHEQFF. In DNA, the CDR3 is TGTGCCAGCAGCACTGGGGCTAGCGGGAGTAGGGCGTTCCATGAGCAGTTCTTC.

This chain connects TRBV5-1 to TRBJ1-1; possible D gene TRBD1, 5 bases. Germline CDR1 SGHRS, CDR2 YFSETQ. CDR3 length equals 14 residues. V lost 0 bases and J 2 bases, leaving 8 bases between the germline ends. CDR3 amino acids: CASSLGGGNTEAFF. The CDR3 DNA follows: TGCGCCAGCAGCTTGGGTGGGGGTAACACTGAAGCTTTCTTT.

The CDR3 here is CASSLGRSNTGELFF. The DNA for the CDR3 is TGTGCCAGCAGCTTGGGGCGGTCGAACACCGGGGAGCTGTTTTTT. This sequence joins TRBV5-4 and TRBJ2-2; D is uncertain. The CDR3 extends over 15 amino acids. In germline, CDR1 is SGHNT, CDR2 YYREEE (reference sequence). Trimming cost V 0 bases and J 0 bases, with 6 bases left between them.

The sample holds one count of this clone. This chain connects TRBV30 to TRBJ1-2, with 7 bases matching TRBD1. In germline, CDR1 is GTSNPN, CDR2 SVGIG (reference sequence). The CDR3 totals 11 residues. After removal of 7 bases from V and 3 bases from J, the junction contained 2 bases not matched to a gene. The CDR3 sequence: CASTGYYGYTF. For the CDR3, the DNA is TGTGCCTCGACAGGGTACTATGGCTACACCTTC.

This clone was recorded once. The genes are TRBV5-1 and TRBJ2-6, with no clear D. CDR1 SGHRS and CDR2 YFSETQ come from the germline V gene. V was clipped by 7 bases and J by 0 bases, with 11 bases between them. The CDR3 loop spans 15 amino acids. The CDR3 is CASGPQSSGANVLTF. CDR3 nucleotides: TGCGCCAGCGGACCACAGAGCTCTGGGGCCAACGTCCTGACTTTC.

The count of this clone is one. The chain recombines TRBV18 with TRBJ2-1; 8 bases agree with TRBD1. CDR3 length: 16 amino acids. The V segment lost 2 bases and the J segment 7 bases; nucleotides outside the gene matches: 10. Looked up from germline, CDR1 is KGHSH and CDR2 is LQKENI. Here the CDR3 DNA reads TGTGCCAGCTCACCAAGAGGGCAGGGGGCTGGGAATGAGCAGTTCTTC. This sequence encodes CASSPRGQGAGNEQFF. Full variable domain (remainder filled in from reference TRBV18 and TRBJ2-1): NAGVMQNPRHLVRRRGQEARLRCSPMKGHSHVYWYRQLPEEGLKFMVYLQKENIIDESGMPKERFSAEFPKEGPSILRIQQVVRGDSAAYFCASSPRGQGAGNEQFFGPGTRLTVL.

The chain has TRBV6-5 and TRBJ2-7; unclear D gene. The CDR3 length is 12 residues. Germline CDR1 reads MNHEY; CDR2 reads SVGAGI. V lost 6 bases and J 7 bases, leaving 13 bases between the germline ends. As DNA, the CDR3 is TGTGCCAGCAGCCCCCTAGGTGGGGAGCAGTACTTC. It translates to CASSPLGGEQYF.

J is TRBJ2-1 and V is TRBV7-9; a possible D gene is TRBD2 (6 bases). Trimming pared 2 bases from V and 3 bases from J, leaving 14 bases between. CDR1 is SEHNR, CDR2 FQNEAQ, per germline (reference sequence). The CDR3 is 16 residues long. The DNA for the CDR3 is TGTGCCAGCAGCTTATTCCGGGACTCAATCTACAATGAGCAGTTCTTC. Amino acids: CASSLFRDSIYNEQFF.

The J gene is TRBJ1-2, the V gene TRBV2, with D unclear. Germline V gene data show CDR1 as SNHLY and CDR2 as FYNNEI. The CDR3 covers 15 residues. The ends were cut back, 1 base at V and 5 bases at J, with 14 bases in the middle. The chain's CDR3 is CASSEEGPRLYGYTF. DNA of the CDR3: TGTGCCAGCAGTGAAGAAGGCCCGAGGTTATATGGCTACACCTTC.